Shown below are 25 T cell receptor beta chains from a single sample sequenced in a study of OX40 agonist ivuxolimab in advanced cancers. TCRdb keeps only in-frame clones here, not all; method: immunoSEQ multiplex PCR. The top ten clones hold roughly 0.6% of a sample with tens of thousands of clones, less than 90% of them seen once. The sample here was CD4+ or CD8+ T cells sorted from blood, taken in a trial of the OX40 agonist ivuxolimab. The receptors originated from an adult with an advanced solid tumor such as melanoma, head and neck, liver or kidney cancer.

The chain combines TRBV7-2 with TRBJ1-1; 7 bases fit TRBD1. The CDR3 loop spans 14 amino acids. V shed 5 bases, J shed 0 bases, and the junction held 3 bases outside the gene matches. Germline CDR1 and CDR2: SGHTA and FQGNSA. The CDR3 reads CASSQDRLNTEAFF. The DNA for the CDR3 is TGTGCCAGCAGCCAGGACAGGCTGAACACTGAAGCTTTCTTT.

This clone turned up a few times. The V and J genes are TRBV5-5 and TRBJ2-1, with D unclear. V dropped 0 bases and J dropped 9 bases, with 10 bases sitting between them. The CDR3 is made up of 13 amino acids. Germline V CDR1 and CDR2: SGHKS, YYEKEE (reference sequence). This CDR3 is CASSLAANGEQFF. The CDR3, as DNA: TGTGCCAGCAGCTTGGCAGCCAACGGTGAGCAGTTCTTC.

V is TRBV4-2 and J is TRBJ1-2, with 9 bases aligning to TRBD1. The J segment lost 7 bases and the V segment lost 5 bases, leaving 17 bases of the junction unmatched. Germline V lookup: CDR1 LGHNA, CDR2 YNFKEQ. This CDR3 comprises 17 residues. The CDR3 loop is CASSTLPGQGRRFGYTF. Written as DNA, the CDR3 is TGTGCCAGCAGCACCTTACCGGGACAGGGACGACGCTTTGGCTACACCTTC.

The rearrangement joins TRBV30 to TRBJ2-3; TRBD2 matches 8 bases. V was pared by 1 base and J by 6 bases, with 18 bases of the junction left unmatched. Germline V gives CDR1 GTSNPN, CDR2 SVGIG (reference sequence). The CDR3 is 18 amino acids. In DNA, the CDR3 is TGTGCCTGGAGTGGGGGGACTAGAGGGTCCGGTACACCTGATACGCAGTATTTT. Residues: CAWSGGTRGSGTPDTQYF.

The chain couples TRBV6-1 to TRBJ1-5, with TRBD1 as a possible D gene (5 bases). V dropped 2 bases and J dropped 6 bases, with 17 bases sitting between them. This CDR3 contains 16 residues. Looked up from germline, CDR1 is MNHNS and CDR2 is SASEGT. CDR3 protein: CASSERTRGARQPQHF. In DNA form, the CDR3 reads TGTGCCAGCAGTGAAAGGACCCGAGGGGCGCGTCAGCCCCAGCATTTT.

The chain joins TRBV29-1 to TRBJ2-2, with 8 bases aligning to TRBD1. This CDR3 region has 15 residues. With V trimmed by 6 bases and J by 2 bases, 8 bases remained unmatched. Germline V lookup: CDR1 SQVTM, CDR2 ANQGSEA. The CDR3: CSVLDRARNTGELFF. The CDR3, as DNA: TGCAGCGTCCTGGACAGGGCTAGAAACACCGGGGAGCTGTTTTTT.

This clone was counted a single time. The chain is built from TRBV6-1 and TRBJ2-3; 8 bases align to TRBD2. Per the germline V gene, CDR1 is MNHNS and CDR2 is SASEGT. Trimming at V came to 3 bases and at J to 0 bases, leaving 5 bases not matched to a gene. The CDR3 consists of 16 residues. The CDR3 nucleotides are TGTGCCAGCAGTGACCTAGCGGGTATTAGCACAGATACGCAGTATTTT. This codes for CASSDLAGISTDTQYF.

The J gene is TRBJ2-5, the V gene TRBV11-2, with no clear D. TRBJ2-7 explains the end of the DNA better; the J call may be wrong. The germline V gene encodes CDR1 SGHAT and CDR2 FQNNGV. The CDR3 is made up of 14 amino acids. The CDR3 region has the DNA TGTGCCAGCAGCTTAACAGACCTTTCCTACGAGCAGTACTTC. Translating it yields CASSLTDLSYEQYF.

V is TRBV28 and J is TRBJ2-3; TRBD1 aligns across 10 bases. CDR1 is MDHEN, CDR2 SYDVKM, per germline. The CDR3 contains 15 residues. The V segment lost 3 bases and the J segment 2 bases; nucleotides outside the gene matches: 2. CDR3 residues: CASSFGTGDTDTQYF. DNA of the CDR3: TGTGCCAGCAGTTTTGGGACAGGGGACACAGATACGCAGTATTTT.

This chain links TRBV7-2 with TRBJ1-2, with 10 bases matching TRBD1. The V gene's germline CDR1 is SGHTA and CDR2 FQGNSA. CDR3 length equals 17 residues. The J segment lost 0 bases and the V segment lost 5 bases, leaving 9 bases of the junction unmatched. The CDR3 loop is CASSPGQGTWANYGYTF. The CDR3 nucleotides read TGTGCCAGCAGCCCGGGACAGGGGACGTGGGCTAACTATGGCTACACCTTC.

V gene TRBV6-5 combines with J gene TRBJ1-2; D possibly corresponds to TRBD1 (6 bases). Looked up from germline, CDR1 is MNHEY and CDR2 is SVGAGI. The CDR3 contains 14 residues. V dropped 3 bases and J dropped 6 bases, with 14 bases sitting between them. The CDR3 region has the DNA TGTGCCAGCAGTTATATTCCGGGGGCGGATGGCTACACCTTC. Translating gives CASSYIPGADGYTF.

The rearrangement uses TRBV7-2 and TRBJ1-5; no clear D. This CDR3 comprises 15 residues. Germline V gene data show CDR1 as SGHTA and CDR2 as FQGNSA. Trimming cost V 5 bases and J 0 bases, with 11 bases left between them. The CDR3: CASSIDPVSNQPQHF. The CDR3 DNA is TGTGCCAGCAGCATCGACCCCGTTAGCAATCAGCCCCAGCATTTT.

This chain connects TRBV7-8 to TRBJ2-7; TRBD2 matches at 7 bases. There are 11 residues in the CDR3. V lost 7 bases, J lost 12 bases, and 9 bases stayed unmatched. Germline loops: CDR1 SGHVS, CDR2 FQNEAQ. Here the CDR3 reads CASIQGRERYF. Written as DNA, the CDR3 is TGTGCCAGCATCCAAGGGCGGGAGAGGTACTTC. The complete variable domain, with remaining parts taken from reference TRBV7-8 and TRBJ2-7, reads GAGVSQSPRYKVAKRGQDVALRCDPISGHVSLFWYQQALGQGPEFLTYFQNEAQLDKSGLPSDRFFAERPEGSVSTLKIQRTQQEDSAVYLCASIQGRERYFGPGTRLTVT.

The V and J genes are TRBV4-1 and TRBJ2-5; TRBD2 might be the D (6 bases). CDR3 length equals 13 residues. Germline V gene lookup returns CDR1 MGHRA and CDR2 YSYEKL. Between the trimmed V and J ends, which lost 5 bases and 5 bases, there was a span of 12 bases. The CDR3 here is CASSSQEGETQYF. The CDR3, as DNA: TGCGCCAGCAGCTCTCAGGAGGGCGAGACCCAGTACTTC.

This chain's CDR3 is CSVEGGGGYTF. The DNA for the CDR3 is TGCAGCGTTGAAGGTGGGGGCGGCTACACCTTC. The rearrangement joins TRBV29-1 to TRBJ1-2; a weak D match, TRBD1 (6 bases). Germline CDR1 is SQVTM and CDR2 is ANQGSEA. The V end was cut by 1 base, the J end by 8 bases, with 8 bases between. This CDR3 contains 11 residues.

V is TRBV5-1 and J is TRBJ1-4; possible D gene TRBD1, 6 bases. Germline assignment: CDR1 SGHRS and CDR2 YFSETQ. V was cut by 4 bases and J by 2 bases, with 12 bases left in between. This CDR3 contains 15 residues. CDR3 sequence reads: CASSPTGGTNEKLFF. The CDR3 nucleotides read TGCGCCAGCAGCCCGACAGGAGGGACTAATGAAAAACTGTTTTTT.

The chain carries TRBV6-4 and TRBJ1-1; D is unresolved. This CDR3 is built from 16 residues. Germline CDR1 is MRHNA and CDR2 is SNTAGT. Trimming took off 2 bases at V and 1 base at J, with 14 bases between the two ends. In nucleotides, the CDR3 is TGTGCCAGCAGTGACCATCGGGAACGGGAGAACACTGAAGCTTTCTTT. Translation gives CASSDHRERENTEAFF.

CDR3 in DNA: TGCAGCGTTGTGTACGGGGACACTGAAGCTTTCTTT. Translated, it gives CSVVYGDTEAFF. The V and J genes are TRBV29-1 and TRBJ1-1; D gene ambiguous. Per germline, CDR1 SQVTM and CDR2 ANQGSEA. The CDR3 is 12 amino acids. Trimming took off 4 bases at V and 3 bases at J, with 9 bases between the two ends.

V and J are TRBV7-2 and TRBJ2-1; no reliable D call. The V gene lost 2 bases and the J gene lost 0 bases, with 2 bases spanning the gap. Germline V gene sequence: CDR1 SGHTA, CDR2 FQGNSA. The CDR3 contains 13 residues. The CDR3 region has the DNA TGTGCCAGCAGCTTACCCTCCTACAATGAGCAGTTCTTC. It specifies CASSLPSYNEQFF. The whole variable domain, filled in from reference TRBV7-2 and TRBJ2-1, reads GAGVSQSPSNKVTEKGKDVELRCDPISGHTALYWYRQSLGQGLEFLIYFQGNSAPDKSGLPSDRFSAERTGGSVSTLTIQRTQQEDSAVYLCASSLPSYNEQFFGPGTRLTVL.

The chain is built from TRBV30 and TRBJ1-3; TRBD1 matches 7 bases. In germline, CDR1 is GTSNPN, CDR2 SVGIG (reference sequence). The J segment lost 3 bases and the V segment lost 4 bases, leaving 0 bases of the junction unmatched. The CDR3 covers 12 residues. The DNA of the CDR3 is TGTGCCTGGAACAGGGGTGGAAACACCATATATTTT. Its protein is CAWNRGGNTIYF.

This clone was counted a single time. This chain joins TRBV7-9 and TRBJ1-2; the D gene is possibly TRBD1 (6 bases). Trimming shortened V by 5 bases and J by 8 bases, and 27 bases separated the two germline ends. Per germline, CDR1 SEHNR and CDR2 FQNEAQ (reference sequence). The CDR3 has 17 residues. CDR3 DNA sequence: TGTGCCAGCAGCCCGGGCCAGGGGAGCCAGAGATATGAGGGCTACACCTTC. Amino acid sequence: CASSPGQGSQRYEGYTF.

This clone was picked up one time. The chain joins TRBV11-2 to TRBJ2-3; D is uncertain. The CDR3 covers 14 residues. V lost 5 bases to trimming and J lost 4 bases, with 13 bases between them. Germline CDR1 and CDR2: SGHAT and FQNNGV. CDR3 bases: TGTGCCAGCAGCCCCTGGCATCTTGCAGATACGCAGTATTTT. Translating it yields CASSPWHLADTQYF.

V and J are TRBV9 and TRBJ2-7; 9 nucleotides agree with TRBD1. The CDR3 extends over 16 amino acids. The germline CDR1 and CDR2 sequences are SGDLS and YYNGEE. V gave up 4 bases and J gave up 5 bases; unmatched junction bases: 13. The CDR3 here is CASSPRSGTGFDEQYF. CDR3 bases: TGTGCCAGCAGCCCCCGCTCCGGGACAGGGTTCGACGAGCAGTACTTC.

The genes are TRBV29-1 and TRBJ2-7; TRBD2 matches 12 bases. V was clipped by 3 bases and J by 5 bases; unmatched bases: 2. The germline CDR1 and CDR2 sequences are SQVTM and ANQGSEA. The CDR3 is made up of 13 amino acids. The CDR3 DNA is TGCAGCGTTGACAGACTAGCGGGAGACGAGCAGTACTTC. Its protein product is CSVDRLAGDEQYF.

This chain uses TRBV5-1 with TRBJ2-7; 13 bases match TRBD2. The trim removed 2 bases at V and 5 bases at J, leaving 1 base unmatched. Germline lookup yields CDR1 SGHRS and CDR2 YFSETQ. The CDR3 loop spans 14 amino acids. CDR3 in amino acids: CASSFGTSGDEQYF. CDR3 nucleotide sequence: TGCGCCAGCAGCTTCGGGACTAGCGGGGACGAGCAGTACTTC.